A single sample is the source of the 30 T cell receptor beta chains below, sequenced in a study of long-term antiretroviral therapy in people with HIV. immunoSEQ v3.0 was run at survey level. The assay was immunoSEQ multiplex PCR, and TCRdb's table has in-frame clones only and misses some. Found here are fewer than 25,000 clones, under 90% of them singletons; the top ten hold roughly 16%. The input for sequencing was unsorted PBMCs, taken at the start of antiretroviral therapy, before treatment. These receptors all stem from a woman under 30 with HIV.

The V and J genes are TRBV4-1 and TRBJ2-2, with D possibly matching TRBD2 (6 bases). Germline lookup yields CDR1 MGHRA and CDR2 YSYEKL. The CDR3 has 15 residues. Trimming cost V 3 bases and J 5 bases, with 13 bases left between them. For the CDR3, the DNA is TGCGCCAGCAGCCAGCCTACTAGCTGGACCGGGGAGCTGTTTTTT. As protein: CASSQPTSWTGELFF.

This chain links TRBV18 with TRBJ1-5, with a weak D call TRBD1 (5 bases). This CDR3 region has 16 residues. In germline, CDR1 is KGHSH, CDR2 LQKENI. V shed 5 bases and J shed 3 bases, with 17 bases lying between them. In DNA, the CDR3 is TGTGCCAGCTCATCTCAGGGCTCAGGGAACAATCAGCCCCAGCATTTT. Translating it yields CASSSQGSGNNQPQHF.

The rearrangement uses TRBV7-8 and TRBJ1-4; tentatively, D is TRBD1 (6 bases). CDR3 length: 14 amino acids. Between the trimmed V and J ends, which lost 4 bases and 1 base, there was a span of 7 bases. Per germline, CDR1 SGHVS and CDR2 FQNEAQ. This CDR3 reads CASSYRVTNEKLFF. The CDR3 nucleotides read TGTGCCAGCAGCTACAGGGTAACTAATGAAAAACTGTTTTTT.

The sample holds one count of this clone. The chain links TRBV11-2 to TRBJ2-7; 8 bases are a match to TRBD2. CDR3 size: 17 residues. Germline V gene data show CDR1 as SGHAT and CDR2 as FQNNGV. Trimming at V came to 1 base and at J to 1 base, leaving 9 bases not matched to a gene. The CDR3 spells CASSLADVGGGSYEQYF. For the CDR3, the DNA is TGTGCCAGCAGCTTAGCAGATGTCGGGGGGGGGTCCTACGAGCAGTACTTC.

The CDR3 sequence is CASAPFETDTQYF. The CDR3 DNA reads as TGTGCCAGCGCGCCTTTTGAGACAGATACGCAGTATTTT. This sequence joins TRBV6-6 and TRBJ2-3; D call uncertain. From germline, CDR1 is MNHNY and CDR2 SVGAGI (reference sequence). V shed 8 bases and J shed 3 bases, with 12 bases lying between them. The CDR3 spans 13 residues.

The chain carries TRBV28 and TRBJ2-7, with D perhaps matching TRBD1 (6 bases). The germline V gene encodes CDR1 MDHEN and CDR2 SYDVKM. V lost 6 bases and J lost 5, with 17 bases in between. The CDR3 loop spans 14 amino acids. Here the CDR3 DNA reads TGTGCCAGCAGCACCTCCAGGGGAATCGACGAGCAGTACTTC. This gives the protein CASSTSRGIDEQYF.

The CDR3 DNA follows: TGTGCCAGCAGCCGACCGGGGGTAAGAGTGCCCTACGAGCAGTACTTC. As protein: CASSRPGVRVPYEQYF. The rearrangement uses TRBV7-4 and TRBJ2-7, with D tentatively TRBD2 (6 bases). V was pared by 5 bases and J by 2 bases, with 19 bases between. Germline assignment: CDR1 SGHVT and CDR2 SQSDAQ. The CDR3 has 16 residues.

The CDR3 loop is CASSLDSPYEQYF. The CDR3 DNA sequence: TGCGCCAGCAGCTTGGACAGCCCCTACGAGCAGTACTTC. This chain joins TRBV5-1 and TRBJ2-7, with unresolved D. Trimming pared 0 bases from V and 2 bases from J, leaving 6 bases between. CDR1 and CDR2 from the germline V gene are SGHRS and YFSETQ. The CDR3 covers 13 residues.

V usage is TRBV19 and J usage is TRBJ2-2; a weak D match, TRBD1 (6 bases). The V end lost 6 bases, the J end lost 6 bases, and 17 bases lay between the germline ends. Germline CDR1 is LNHDA and CDR2 is SQIVND (reference sequence). This CDR3 contains 15 residues. The CDR3: CASRDSRPWSGELFF. The CDR3 DNA reads TGTGCCAGTAGGGACAGCCGCCCTTGGTCCGGGGAGCTGTTTTTT. Full variable domain (rest looked up from reference TRBV19 and TRBJ2-2): DGGITQSPKYLFRKEGQNVTLSCEQNLNHDAMYWYRQDPGQGLRLIYYSQIVNDFQKGDIAEGYSVSREKKESFPLTVTSAQKNPTAFYLCASRDSRPWSGELFFGEGSRLTVL.

This rearrangement joins TRBV27 to TRBJ1-5, with D hard to call. This CDR3 has 14 residues. V lost 3 bases to trimming and J lost 2 bases, with 8 bases between them. The germline V gene encodes CDR1 MNHEY and CDR2 SMNVEV (reference sequence). CDR3: CASSLAGGNQPQHF. The CDR3 DNA is TGTGCCAGCAGTTTGGCGGGAGGCAATCAGCCCCAGCATTTT.

V gene TRBV7-9 combines with J gene TRBJ2-4, with D perhaps matching TRBD1 (6 bases). Germline assignment: CDR1 SEHNR and CDR2 FQNEAQ (reference sequence). The CDR3 sequence is 16 residues long. V was pared by 5 bases and J by 0 bases, with 14 bases between. CDR3 coding DNA: TGTGCCAGCAGCCCCAATACAGGGCTAGCCAAAAACATTCAGTACTTC. Its translation: CASSPNTGLAKNIQYF.

This chain joins TRBV7-9 and TRBJ1-3; no clear D. Germline V gives CDR1 SEHNR, CDR2 FQNEAQ (reference sequence). The CDR3 extends over 15 amino acids. The V gene lost 4 bases and the J gene lost 6 bases, with 16 bases spanning the gap. This CDR3 is CASSSTSAGLNTIYF. CDR3 in DNA: TGTGCCAGCAGCTCAACTTCGGCGGGTCTAAACACCATATATTTT.

The genes are TRBV19 and TRBJ1-1, with D possibly TRBD1 on 6 matching bases. The CDR3 consists of 13 residues. V was shortened by 8 bases and J by 6 bases, with 16 bases between the two germline ends. CDR1 and CDR2 (germline): LNHDA, SQIVND (reference sequence). The chain's CDR3 is CASRGGPGAEAFF. As DNA, the CDR3 is TGTGCCAGTCGGGGGGGCCCAGGGGCTGAAGCTTTCTTT.

The chain is built from TRBV6-5 and TRBJ1-1; D is possibly TRBD1 (6 bases). The V gene's germline CDR1 is MNHEY and CDR2 SVGAGI. Trimming shortened V by 3 bases and J by 6 bases, and 14 bases separated the two germline ends. The CDR3 sequence is 14 residues long. For the CDR3, the DNA is TGTGCCAGCAGTTATCGGGGCCAGGGGTCTGAAGCTTTCTTT. It codes for CASSYRGQGSEAFF.

The rearrangement links TRBV4-3 to TRBJ1-2; TRBD1 might be the D (6 bases). The ends were cut back, 0 bases at V and 4 bases at J, with 18 bases in the middle. There are 17 residues in the CDR3. Germline lookup yields CDR1 LGHNA and CDR2 YSLEER. DNA of the CDR3: TGCGCCAGCAGCCAAGATCTGGGGGGCAGACAGATCTATGGCTACACCTTC. Its protein is CASSQDLGGRQIYGYTF.

This clone was recorded a few times. V and J are TRBV9 and TRBJ1-2; D perhaps matches TRBD1 (6 bases). V shed 4 bases and J shed 8 bases, with 15 bases lying between them. The CDR3 is 13 residues long. CDR1 and CDR2 (germline): SGDLS, YYNGEE. The CDR3 DNA is TGTGCCAGCAGCTCTCAAGGGGGTCGGGGCTACACCTTC. This sequence encodes CASSSQGGRGYTF.

J is TRBJ2-3 and V is TRBV5-4; D gene unclear. CDR3 size: 12 residues. V lost 2 bases and J lost 3, with 4 bases in between. Germline-derived CDR1 and CDR2 are SGHNT and YYREEE (reference sequence). The CDR3: CASSFPTDTQYF. The CDR3 coding sequence is TGTGCCAGCAGCTTCCCTACAGATACGCAGTATTTT. The full variable domain, completed using reference TRBV5-4 and TRBJ2-3, is ETGVTQSPTHLIKTRGQQVTLRCSSQSGHNTVSWYQQALGQGPQFIFQYYREEENGRGNFPPRFSGLQFPNYSSELNVNALELDDSALYLCASSFPTDTQYFGPGTRLTVL.

CDR3 DNA: TGTGCCAGCAGTTTCTCCGGGGAAGGCAATCAGCCCCAGCATTTT. It yields the protein CASSFSGEGNQPQHF. The chain joins TRBV27 to TRBJ1-5; no clear D gene. Germline V gene sequence: CDR1 MNHEY, CDR2 SMNVEV (reference sequence). V lost 3 bases, J lost 2 bases, and 11 bases lay in between. The CDR3 sequence is 15 residues long.

The chain uses TRBV30 and TRBJ2-5; D is unresolved. Trimming took 2 bases from V and 5 from J, leaving 12 bases between them. The length of the CDR3 is 13 residues. The germline CDR1 and CDR2 sequences are GTSNPN and SVGIG (reference sequence). The CDR3 DNA is TGTGCCTGGAGTTTACGAGGCTCTGAGACCCAGTACTTC. Protein sequence: CAWSLRGSETQYF.

Only one count was recorded for this clone. The V and J genes are TRBV5-1 and TRBJ1-1, with 10 bases aligning to TRBD1. Germline values: CDR1 SGHRS, CDR2 YFSETQ. This CDR3 has 13 amino acids. Losses at the gene ends were 3 bases for V and 4 bases for J; bases not matched to a gene: 0. CDR3 in amino acids: CASSWTGGTEAFF. As DNA, the CDR3 is TGCGCCAGCAGCTGGACAGGGGGCACTGAAGCTTTCTTT.

The chain joins TRBV30 to TRBJ1-1, with TRBD1 identical over 9 bases. Germline values: CDR1 GTSNPN, CDR2 SVGIG (reference sequence). V lost 7 bases to trimming and J lost 11 bases; unmatched junction nucleotides: 11. CDR3 size: 12 residues. The CDR3 region is CASSDRGSPAFF. Written as DNA, the CDR3 is TGTGCCTCTTCAGACAGGGGGTCGCCTGCTTTCTTT.

The V and J genes are TRBV29-1 and TRBJ1-1; weak D call: TRBD1 (6 bases). Trimming shortened V by 4 bases and J by 6 bases, and 15 bases separated the two germline ends. Germline values: CDR1 SQVTM, CDR2 ANQGSEA. The CDR3 loop spans 13 amino acids. In DNA form, the CDR3 reads TGCAGCGTTGGGGACATCCTGAAGGCTGAAGCTTTCTTT. Protein: CSVGDILKAEAFF.

This clone was observed a handful of times. The chain couples TRBV2 to TRBJ1-2; D unclear. V dropped 8 bases and J dropped 8 bases, with 15 bases sitting between them. Per germline, CDR1 SNHLY and CDR2 FYNNEI. The CDR3 sequence is 12 residues long. The CDR3 region is CASPGRVGGYTF. In nucleotides, the CDR3 is TGTGCCAGCCCCGGCCGGGTAGGGGGCTACACCTTC.

V is TRBV19 and J is TRBJ2-1; 7 bases agree with TRBD2. Germline trimming cut 8 bases from V and 7 bases from J; bases unmatched to any gene: 5. This CDR3 has 12 amino acids. Germline CDR1 is LNHDA and CDR2 is SQIVND (reference sequence). CDR3 sequence: CASAVGGNEQFF. Here the CDR3 DNA reads TGTGCCAGTGCAGTGGGGGGGAATGAGCAGTTCTTC.

This clone came up a few times. V and J are TRBV29-1 and TRBJ2-6; no clear D gene. Trimming pared 6 bases from V and 0 bases from J, leaving 15 bases between. Germline V gene lookup returns CDR1 SQVTM and CDR2 ANQGSEA. There are 16 residues in the CDR3. The CDR3 region has the DNA TGCAGCGTCACGCCCTCGGCCCCCTCTGGGGCCAACGTCCTGACTTTC. As protein: CSVTPSAPSGANVLTF.

V and J are TRBV7-9 and TRBJ1-1; 7 bases align to TRBD1. CDR1 and CDR2 (germline): SEHNR, FQNEAQ (reference sequence). The CDR3 has 15 amino acids. V lost 0 bases, J lost 13 bases, and 14 bases stayed unmatched. The DNA for the CDR3 is TGTGCCAGCAGCTTAGCGACGGGACAGCTGTTGAAGCTTTTCTTT. It yields the protein CASSLATGQLLKLFF. The variable domain in full, with the rest retrieved from reference TRBV7-9 and TRBJ1-1, is DTGVSQNPRHKITKRGQNVTFRCDPISEHNRLYWYRQTLGQGPEFLTYFQNEAQLEKSRLLSDRFSAERPKGSFSTLEIQRTEQGDSAMYLCASSLATGQLLKLFFGQGTRLTVV.

This chain uses TRBV2 with TRBJ1-1; D remains unclear. Deletions cut 3 bases from V and 4 bases from J, with 15 bases between. Germline CDR1 and CDR2: SNHLY and FYNNEI. This CDR3 region has 15 residues. CDR3 DNA sequence: TGTGCCAGCAGTGATAGGGCCCTCTTGGCCACTGAAGCTTTCTTT. Amino acids: CASSDRALLATEAFF.

The chain carries TRBV6-1 and TRBJ2-7; D is ambiguous. There are 13 residues in the CDR3. Germline V CDR1 and CDR2: MNHNS, SASEGT. Trimming shortened V by 6 bases and J by 0 bases, and 9 bases separated the two germline ends. The CDR3 here is CASRRTVSYEQYF. Written as DNA, the CDR3 is TGTGCCAGCAGGAGGACGGTCTCCTACGAGCAGTACTTC.

The chain links TRBV18 to TRBJ2-3; no definite D call. The germline gives CDR1 KGHSH, CDR2 LQKENI. Trimming took off 0 bases at V and 5 bases at J, with 6 bases between the two ends. This CDR3 is built from 13 residues. CDR3 region: CASSPPILDTQYF. The CDR3 DNA is TGTGCCAGCTCACCACCGATTCTAGATACGCAGTATTTT. The full variable domain, with the rest looked up from reference TRBV18 and TRBJ2-3, is NAGVMQNPRHLVRRRGQEARLRCSPMKGHSHVYWYRQLPEEGLKFMVYLQKENIIDESGMPKERFSAEFPKEGPSILRIQQVVRGDSAAYFCASSPPILDTQYFGPGTRLTVL.

The gene calls are TRBV6-5 and TRBJ2-7; unclear D gene. The CDR3 length is 12 residues. V was clipped by 2 bases and J by 6 bases, with 8 bases between them. Per the germline V gene, CDR1 is MNHEY and CDR2 is SVGAGI. The CDR3 DNA sequence: TGTGCCAGCAGTTACCCCCCCAGCGAGCAGTACTTC. This gives the protein CASSYPPSEQYF.